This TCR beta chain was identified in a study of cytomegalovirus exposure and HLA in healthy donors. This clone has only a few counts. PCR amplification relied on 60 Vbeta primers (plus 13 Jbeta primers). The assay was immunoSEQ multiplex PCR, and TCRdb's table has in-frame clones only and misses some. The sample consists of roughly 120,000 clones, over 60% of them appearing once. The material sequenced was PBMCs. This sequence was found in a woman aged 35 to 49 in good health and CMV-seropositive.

The CDR3, as DNA: TGTGCCAGCAGCTTAGGACAGGGCCAGGAAGCTTTCTTT. Translating it yields CASSLGQGQEAFF. This chain connects TRBV7-6 to TRBJ1-1, with 7 positions matching TRBD1. Germline CDR1 SGHVS, CDR2 FNYEAQ. Losses at the gene ends were 1 base for V and 8 bases for J; bases not matched to a gene: 4. The CDR3 totals 13 residues.